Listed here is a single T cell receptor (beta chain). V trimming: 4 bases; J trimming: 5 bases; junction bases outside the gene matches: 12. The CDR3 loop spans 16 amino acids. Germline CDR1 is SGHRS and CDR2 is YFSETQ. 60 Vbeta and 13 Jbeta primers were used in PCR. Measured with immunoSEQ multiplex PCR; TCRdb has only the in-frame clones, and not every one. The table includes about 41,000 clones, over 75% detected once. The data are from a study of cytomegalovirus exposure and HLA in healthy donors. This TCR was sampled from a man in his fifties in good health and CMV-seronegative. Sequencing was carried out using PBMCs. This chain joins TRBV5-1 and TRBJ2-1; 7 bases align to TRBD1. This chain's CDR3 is CASSRMRRQGNNEQFF. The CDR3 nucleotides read TGCGCCAGCAGCCGAATGCGACGACAGGGAAACAATGAGCAGTTCTTC. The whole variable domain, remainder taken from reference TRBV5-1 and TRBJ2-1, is KAGVTQTPRYLIKTRGQQVTLSCSPISGHRSVSWYQQTPGQGLQFLFEYFSETQRNKGNFPGRFSGRQFSNSRSEMNVSTLELGDSALYLCASSRMRRQGNNEQFFGPGTRLTVL.